This TCR beta chain stems from a study of glioma-infiltrating T cells. Amplification of TCR alpha and beta CDR3 regions from RNA used iRepertoire nested multiplex PCR. Via MiXCR, TCRdb re-called the multiplex PCR reads, giving one row per CDR3 protein. There are some 150,000 distinct CDR3 sequences in the sample; about two fifths occur only once, and roughly 20% lies in the top ten. This clonotype was picked up many times. The germline V gene has CDR1 MNHEY and CDR2 SMNVEV (reference sequence). Trimming removed 4 bases at V and 1 base at J, with 1 base between. The CDR3 contains 11 residues. Sequenced input: glioma tissue, nonneoplastic brain tissue, or PBMCs (not recorded which). The rearrangement links TRBV27 to TRBJ1-1; D is uncertain. The clonotype comes from a human donor with low-grade glioma or glioblastoma, undergoing nonglioma brain surgery, or in good health (not recorded which). The CDR3 protein is CASSSNTEAFF. Here the CDR3 DNA reads TGTGCCAGCAGTTCGAACACTGAAGCTTTCTTT.